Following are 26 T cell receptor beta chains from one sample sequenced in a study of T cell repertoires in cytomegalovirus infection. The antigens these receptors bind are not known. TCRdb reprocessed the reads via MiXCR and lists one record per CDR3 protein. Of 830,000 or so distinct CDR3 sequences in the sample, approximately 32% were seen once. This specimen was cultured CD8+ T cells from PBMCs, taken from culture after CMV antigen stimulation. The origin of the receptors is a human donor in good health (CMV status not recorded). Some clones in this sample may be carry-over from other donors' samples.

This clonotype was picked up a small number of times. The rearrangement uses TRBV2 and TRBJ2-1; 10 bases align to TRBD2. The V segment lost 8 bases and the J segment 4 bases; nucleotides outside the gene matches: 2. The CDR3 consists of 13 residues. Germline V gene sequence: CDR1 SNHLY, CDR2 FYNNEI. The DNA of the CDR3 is TGTGCCAGCGAGCGGGGGGGGTACAATGAGCAGTTCTTC. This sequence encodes CASERGGYNEQFF.

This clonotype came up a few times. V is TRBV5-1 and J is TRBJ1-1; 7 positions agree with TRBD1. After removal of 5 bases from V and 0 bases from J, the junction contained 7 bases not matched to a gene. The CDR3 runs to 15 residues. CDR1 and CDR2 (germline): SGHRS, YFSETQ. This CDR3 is CASRPPTGVNTEAFF. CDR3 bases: TGCGCCAGCAGGCCACCCACAGGGGTGAACACTGAAGCTTTCTTT.

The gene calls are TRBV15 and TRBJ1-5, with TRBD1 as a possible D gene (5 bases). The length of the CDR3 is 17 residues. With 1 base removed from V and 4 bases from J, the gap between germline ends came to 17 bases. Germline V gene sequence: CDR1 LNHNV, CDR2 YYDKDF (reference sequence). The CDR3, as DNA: TGTGCCACCAGCAGAGCCGGCCGCGGCAGGGTGAATCAGCCCCAGCATTTT. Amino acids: CATSRAGRGRVNQPQHF.

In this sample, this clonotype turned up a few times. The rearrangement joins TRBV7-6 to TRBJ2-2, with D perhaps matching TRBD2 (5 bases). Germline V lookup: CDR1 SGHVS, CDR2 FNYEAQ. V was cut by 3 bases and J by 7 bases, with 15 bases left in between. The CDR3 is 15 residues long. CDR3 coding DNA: TGTGCCAGCAGCTTCTCAACTAGTGCGGTCGGGGAGCTGTTTTTT. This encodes CASSFSTSAVGELFF.

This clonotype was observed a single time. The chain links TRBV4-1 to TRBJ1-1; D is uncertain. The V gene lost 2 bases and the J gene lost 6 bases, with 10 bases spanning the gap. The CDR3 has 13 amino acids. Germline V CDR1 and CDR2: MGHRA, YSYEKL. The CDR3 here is CASSQSLSAEAFF. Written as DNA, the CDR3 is TGCGCCAGCAGCCAAAGTCTATCGGCTGAAGCTTTCTTT.

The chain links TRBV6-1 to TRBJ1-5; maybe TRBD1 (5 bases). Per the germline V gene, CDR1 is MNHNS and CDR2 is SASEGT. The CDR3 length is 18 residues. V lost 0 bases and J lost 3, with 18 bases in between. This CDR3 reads CASSEARGGVAANQPQHF. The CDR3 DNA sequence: TGTGCCAGCAGTGAAGCACGCGGGGGAGTCGCGGCCAATCAGCCCCAGCATTTT.

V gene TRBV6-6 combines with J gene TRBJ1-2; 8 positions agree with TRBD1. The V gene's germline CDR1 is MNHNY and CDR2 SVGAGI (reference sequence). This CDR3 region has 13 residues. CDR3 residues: CAGGGQDSGGYTF. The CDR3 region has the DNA TGTGCTGGCGGGGGACAGGACTCCGGGGGCTACACCTTC.

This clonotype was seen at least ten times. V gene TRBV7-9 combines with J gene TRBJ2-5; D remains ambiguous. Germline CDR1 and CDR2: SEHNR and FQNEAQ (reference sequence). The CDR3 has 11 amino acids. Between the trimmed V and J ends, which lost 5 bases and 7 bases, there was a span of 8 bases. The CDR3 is CASSLDGTQYF. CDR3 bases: TGTGCCAGCAGCCTGGATGGGACCCAGTACTTC.

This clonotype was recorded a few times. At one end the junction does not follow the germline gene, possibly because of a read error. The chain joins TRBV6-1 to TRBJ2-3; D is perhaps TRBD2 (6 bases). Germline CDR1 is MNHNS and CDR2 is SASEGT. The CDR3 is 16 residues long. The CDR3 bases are TGTGCCAGCAGTTACGGGGTTCTAACTAGCACAGATACGCAGTATTTC. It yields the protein CASSYGVLTSTDTQYF.

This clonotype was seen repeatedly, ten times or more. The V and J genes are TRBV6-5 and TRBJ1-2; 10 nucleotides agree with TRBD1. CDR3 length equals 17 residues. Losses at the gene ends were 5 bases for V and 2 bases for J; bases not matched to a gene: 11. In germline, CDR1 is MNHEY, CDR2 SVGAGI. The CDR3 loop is CASSHTSSDRGNYGYTF. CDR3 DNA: TGTGCCAGCAGTCACACATCTTCGGACAGGGGGAACTATGGCTACACCTTC.

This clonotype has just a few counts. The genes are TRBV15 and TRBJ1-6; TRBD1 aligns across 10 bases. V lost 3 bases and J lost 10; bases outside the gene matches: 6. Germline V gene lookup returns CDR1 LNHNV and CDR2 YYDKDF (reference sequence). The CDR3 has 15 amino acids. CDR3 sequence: CATSRERGQGSPLHF. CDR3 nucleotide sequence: TGTGCCACCAGCAGGGAGCGGGGACAGGGGTCACCCCTCCACTTT.

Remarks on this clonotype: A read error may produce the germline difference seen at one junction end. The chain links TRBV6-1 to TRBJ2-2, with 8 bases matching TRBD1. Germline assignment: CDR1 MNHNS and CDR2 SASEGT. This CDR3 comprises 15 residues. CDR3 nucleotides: TGTGCCAACAGTGGGCAGGGGGCGCCCACCGGGGAGCTGTTTTTT. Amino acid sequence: CANSGQGAPTGELFF.

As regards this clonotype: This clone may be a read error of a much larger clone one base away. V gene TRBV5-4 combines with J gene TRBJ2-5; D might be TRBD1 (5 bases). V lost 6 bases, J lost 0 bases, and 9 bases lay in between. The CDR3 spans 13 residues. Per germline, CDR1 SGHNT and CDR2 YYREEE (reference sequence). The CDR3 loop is CASTQGYQETQYF. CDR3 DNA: TGTGCCAGCACCCAGGGTTACCAAGAGACCCAGTACTTC.

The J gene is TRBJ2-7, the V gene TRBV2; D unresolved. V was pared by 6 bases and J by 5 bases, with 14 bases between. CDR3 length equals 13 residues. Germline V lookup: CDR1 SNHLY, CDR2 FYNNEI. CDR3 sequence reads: CASRVLGGDEQYV. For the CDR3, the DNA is TGTGCCAGCAGGGTACTGGGTGGCGACGAGCAGTACGTC.

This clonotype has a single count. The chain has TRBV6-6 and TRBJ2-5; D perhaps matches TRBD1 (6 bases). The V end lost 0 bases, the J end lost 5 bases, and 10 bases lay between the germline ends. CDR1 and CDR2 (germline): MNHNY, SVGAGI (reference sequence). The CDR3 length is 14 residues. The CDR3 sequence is CASSYSSGDETQYF. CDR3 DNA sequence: TGTGCCAGCAGTTACTCATCAGGGGACGAGACCCAGTACTTC.

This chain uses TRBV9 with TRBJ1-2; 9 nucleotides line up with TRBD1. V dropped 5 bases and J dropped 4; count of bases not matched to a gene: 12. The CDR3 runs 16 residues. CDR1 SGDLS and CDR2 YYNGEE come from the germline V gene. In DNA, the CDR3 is TGTGCCAGCAGAGCAACCGGGACAGGGAATTTCTATGGCTACACCTTC. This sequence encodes CASRATGTGNFYGYTF.

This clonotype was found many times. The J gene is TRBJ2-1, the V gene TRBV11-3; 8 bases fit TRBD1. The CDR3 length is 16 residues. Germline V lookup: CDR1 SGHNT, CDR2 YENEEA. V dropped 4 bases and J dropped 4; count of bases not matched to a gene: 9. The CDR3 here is CASSSPGQGRYNEQFF. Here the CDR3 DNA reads TGTGCCAGCAGCTCACCTGGACAGGGAAGGTACAATGAGCAGTTCTTC.

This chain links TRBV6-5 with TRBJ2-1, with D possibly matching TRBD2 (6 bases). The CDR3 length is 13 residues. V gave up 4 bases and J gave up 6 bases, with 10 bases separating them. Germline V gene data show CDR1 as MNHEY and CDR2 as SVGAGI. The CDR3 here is CASSCSGVNEQFF. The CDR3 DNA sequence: TGTGCCAGCAGTTGCTCGGGAGTCAATGAGCAGTTCTTC.

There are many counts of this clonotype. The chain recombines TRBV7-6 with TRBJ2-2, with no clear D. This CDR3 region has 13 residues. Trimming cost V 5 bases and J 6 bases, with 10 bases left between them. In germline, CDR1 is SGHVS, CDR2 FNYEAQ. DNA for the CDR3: TGTGCCAGCAGCGTCGGTGCCCCCGGGGAGCTGTTTTTT. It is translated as CASSVGAPGELFF. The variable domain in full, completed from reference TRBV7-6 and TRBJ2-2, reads GAGVSQSPRYKVTKRGQDVALRCDPISGHVSLYWYRQALGQGPEFLTYFNYEAQQDKSGLPNDRFSAERPEGSISTLTIQRTEQRDSAMYRCASSVGAPGELFFGEGSRLTVL.

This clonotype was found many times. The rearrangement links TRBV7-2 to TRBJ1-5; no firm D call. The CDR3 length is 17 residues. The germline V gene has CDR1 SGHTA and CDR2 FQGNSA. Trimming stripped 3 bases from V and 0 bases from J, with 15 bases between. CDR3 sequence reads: CASSFRLGLNSNQPQHF. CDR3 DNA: TGTGCCAGCAGCTTCCGATTAGGGTTGAATAGCAATCAGCCCCAGCATTTT.

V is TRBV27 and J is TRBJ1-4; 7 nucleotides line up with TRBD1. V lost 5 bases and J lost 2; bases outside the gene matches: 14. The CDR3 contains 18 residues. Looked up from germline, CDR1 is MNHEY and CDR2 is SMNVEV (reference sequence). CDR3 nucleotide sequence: TGTGCCAGCAGTCCCAGGGTAGTAGGGGGCGGCACTAATGAAAAACTGTTTTTT. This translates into CASSPRVVGGGTNEKLFF.

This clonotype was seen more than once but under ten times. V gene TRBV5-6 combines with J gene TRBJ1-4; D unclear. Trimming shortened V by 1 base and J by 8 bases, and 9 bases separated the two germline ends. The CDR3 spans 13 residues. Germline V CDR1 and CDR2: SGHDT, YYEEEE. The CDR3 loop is CASSLPFAEKLFF. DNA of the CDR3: TGTGCCAGCAGCTTGCCCTTCGCCGAAAAACTGTTTTTT.

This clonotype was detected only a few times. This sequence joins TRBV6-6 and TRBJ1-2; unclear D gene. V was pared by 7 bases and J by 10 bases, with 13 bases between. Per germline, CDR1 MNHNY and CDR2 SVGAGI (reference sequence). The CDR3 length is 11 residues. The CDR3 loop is CASTPGGSYTF. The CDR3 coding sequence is TGTGCCAGCACCCCAGGTGGTTCCTACACCTTC.

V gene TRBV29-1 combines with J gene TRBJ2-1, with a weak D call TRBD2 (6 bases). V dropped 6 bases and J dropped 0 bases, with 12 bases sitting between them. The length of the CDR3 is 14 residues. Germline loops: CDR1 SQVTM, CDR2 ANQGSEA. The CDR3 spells CSVAGLPSYNEQFF. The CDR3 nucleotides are TGCAGCGTAGCTGGACTACCCTCCTACAATGAGCAGTTCTTC.

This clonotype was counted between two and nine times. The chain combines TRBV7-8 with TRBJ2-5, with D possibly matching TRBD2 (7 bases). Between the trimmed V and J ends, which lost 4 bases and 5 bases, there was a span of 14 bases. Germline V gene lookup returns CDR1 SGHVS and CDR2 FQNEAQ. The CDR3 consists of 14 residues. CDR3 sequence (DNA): TGTGCCAGCAGCTCCGTGAGGGGGGGCGAGACCCAGTACTTC. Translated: CASSSVRGGETQYF. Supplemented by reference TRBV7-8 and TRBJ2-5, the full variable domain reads GAGVSQSPRYKVAKRGQDVALRCDPISGHVSLFWYQQALGQGPEFLTYFQNEAQLDKSGLPSDRFFAERPEGSVSTLKIQRTQQEDSAVYLCASSSVRGGETQYFGPGTRLLVL.

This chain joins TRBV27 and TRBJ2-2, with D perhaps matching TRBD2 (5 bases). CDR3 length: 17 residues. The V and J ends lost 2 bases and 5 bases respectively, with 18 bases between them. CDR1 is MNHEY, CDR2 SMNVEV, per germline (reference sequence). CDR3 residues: CASSLVKRQTGTGELFF. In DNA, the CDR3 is TGTGCCAGCAGTTTAGTAAAACGGCAGACGGGAACCGGGGAGCTGTTTTTT.